This T cell receptor (beta chain) is drawn from a study of blood T cell repertoires in COVID-19. V lost 4 bases to trimming and J lost 4 bases; unmatched junction nucleotides: 3. Germline V lookup: CDR1 SGHAT, CDR2 FQNNGV. This CDR3 is built from 14 residues. In the original analysis: Amplification of reference gene primers provided the estimated nucleated cell counts. Libraries were prepared by immunoSEQ multiplex PCR; TCRdb keeps only in-frame clonotypes and omits some of them. That table is the source of V, J and clone size, and D and trimming were worked out from the DNA. The sample has 9,500 to 15,000 clones, 82% seen once.

V usage is TRBV11-2 and J usage is TRBJ2-5; 10 nucleotides line up with TRBD2. This TCR derives from a human donor in a cohort sampled during active COVID-19. The sequencing input was peripheral blood. The CDR3 DNA reads TGTGCCAGCAGCTGGTTAGCGGGGGGAGAGACCCAGTACTTC. Its translation: CASSWLAGGETQYF.